The 17 T cell receptor beta chains below all came from one sample that was sequenced in a study of blood T cell repertoires in COVID-19. TCRdb's copy holds only in-frame clones and misses some; the assay was immunoSEQ multiplex PCR. The sample consists of 220,000 or so clones, about 83% of them appearing once. The sequencing input was PBMCs or T cells enriched from blood (not recorded which). The source is a woman aged 50 to 65 who had recovered from COVID-19.

The V call is TRBV29-1, the J call TRBJ2-5; no clear D gene. This CDR3 is 13 amino acids long. Germline V gene lookup returns CDR1 SQVTM and CDR2 ANQGSEA. Trimming stripped 3 bases from V and 4 bases from J, with 12 bases between. Written as DNA, the CDR3 is TGCAGCGTTGATTCTCGCCACAGAGAGACCCAGTACTTC. It codes for CSVDSRHRETQYF.

A remark on this clone: The junction differs from germline at one of its ends, possibly a read error. V usage is TRBV11-2 and J usage is TRBJ2-3; 7 bases are shared with TRBD2. The length of the CDR3 is 14 residues. The germline V gene encodes CDR1 SGHAT and CDR2 FQNNGV. The CDR3 DNA is TGTGCTAGCACCCTTGGGAGGGTCGGGGATACGCAGTATTTT. It encodes CASTLGRVGDTQYF.

The V gene is TRBV30, the J gene TRBJ1-1, with D uncertain. Per germline, CDR1 GTSNPN and CDR2 SVGIG (reference sequence). Deletions cut 4 bases from V and 11 bases from J, with 17 bases between. The CDR3 is 12 residues long. The chain's CDR3 is CAWKVGLAEAFF. In nucleotides, the CDR3 is TGTGCCTGGAAAGTAGGACTGGCGGAGGCTTTCTTT.

The chain has TRBV4-1 and TRBJ2-2, with TRBD1 matching 7 bases. Germline V CDR1 and CDR2: MGHRA, YSYEKL. The CDR3 is 15 amino acids. The V and J ends lost 1 base and 6 bases, in that order; junction bases with no gene match: 5. The CDR3 is CASSQVHRGPGELFF. For the CDR3, the DNA is TGCGCCAGCAGCCAAGTTCACAGGGGTCCCGGGGAGCTGTTTTTT.

This rearrangement joins TRBV5-1 to TRBJ1-1; a weak D match, TRBD1 (6 bases). The germline V gene has CDR1 SGHRS and CDR2 YFSETQ. The CDR3 sequence is 17 residues long. Trimming took 0 bases from V and 6 from J, leaving 21 bases between them. Here the CDR3 reads CASSLAGPGGARAEAFF. Here the CDR3 DNA reads TGCGCCAGCAGCTTGGCGGGCCCGGGGGGCGCGAGGGCTGAAGCTTTCTTT.

J is TRBJ2-1 and V is TRBV6-4, with D possibly matching TRBD2 (6 bases). The CDR3 is made up of 13 amino acids. The V gene's germline CDR1 is MRHNA and CDR2 SNTAGT. Between the trimmed V and J ends, which lost 2 bases and 9 bases, there was a span of 11 bases. The DNA of the CDR3 is TGTGCCAGCAGTGACCAGGGAGGAAGTGAGCAGTTCTTC. This codes for CASSDQGGSEQFF.

The chain combines TRBV6-4 with TRBJ2-5, with 7 bases that match TRBD1. Germline trimming cut 2 bases from V and 7 bases from J; bases unmatched to any gene: 7. The CDR3 is 14 amino acids. Germline CDR1 and CDR2: MRHNA and SNTAGT. The chain's CDR3 is CASSDPDRERTQYF. DNA for the CDR3: TGTGCCAGCAGTGACCCCGACAGGGAGAGGACCCAGTACTTC.

This clone was observed a single time. This chain links TRBV9 with TRBJ2-6; D is unclear. V dropped 1 base and J dropped 1 base, with 6 bases sitting between them. The germline V gene encodes CDR1 SGDLS and CDR2 YYNGEE. The CDR3 spans 15 residues. The CDR3 sequence: CASSVRSSGANVLTF. CDR3 coding DNA: TGTGCCAGCAGCGTAAGGAGTTCTGGGGCCAACGTCCTGACTTTC.

The chain is built from TRBV13 and TRBJ1-3; D is unresolved. Trimming removed 5 bases at V and 4 bases at J, with 15 bases between. The CDR3 has 15 amino acids. Germline V gene sequence: CDR1 PRHDT, CDR2 FYEKMQ (reference sequence). As DNA, the CDR3 is TGTGCCAGCAGCCCTGGGCCTTCGTCGGGAAACACCATATATTTT. Amino acids: CASSPGPSSGNTIYF.

This clone was recorded once. This chain links TRBV4-1 with TRBJ1-5; D might be TRBD1 (5 bases). CDR1 MGHRA and CDR2 YSYEKL come from the germline V gene. The CDR3 is 14 residues long. V lost 3 bases and J 5 bases, leaving 11 bases between the germline ends. The CDR3 sequence: CASSHVWGDQPQHF. The CDR3, as DNA: TGCGCCAGCAGCCACGTTTGGGGCGATCAGCCCCAGCATTTT.

This CDR3 is CAWSWSLAGRGEQYF. CDR3 nucleotides: TGTGCCTGGAGTTGGTCTCTAGCGGGGAGGGGTGAGCAGTACTTC. The chain is built from TRBV30 and TRBJ2-7, with 9 bases matching TRBD2. CDR1 is GTSNPN and CDR2 is SVGIG in the germline V gene (reference sequence). The CDR3 extends over 15 amino acids. V shed 2 bases, J shed 7 bases, and the junction held 12 bases outside the gene matches.

This clone appeared once. The genes are TRBV5-1 and TRBJ1-5, with 9 bases identical to TRBD1. This CDR3 is built from 16 residues. Germline values: CDR1 SGHRS, CDR2 YFSETQ. Trimming removed 0 bases from V and 7 bases from J; junction bases left unmatched: 8. This chain's CDR3 is CASSLAPGTGYQPQHF. CDR3 bases: TGCGCCAGCAGCTTGGCCCCTGGGACAGGGTACCAGCCCCAGCATTTT.

The rearrangement uses TRBV30 and TRBJ1-3, with D perhaps TRBD1 (5 bases). The CDR3 spans 15 residues. From germline, CDR1 is GTSNPN and CDR2 SVGIG (reference sequence). The V end was cut by 8 bases, the J end by 0 bases, with 17 bases between. The CDR3: CATQGRAVSGNTIYF. The CDR3 DNA follows: TGTGCCACCCAGGGCAGGGCAGTCTCTGGAAACACCATATATTTT.

This clone is a singleton in its sample. The rearrangement links TRBV6-1 to TRBJ1-2; tentatively, D is TRBD1 (6 bases). The ends were cut back, 4 bases at V and 11 bases at J, with 26 bases in the middle. The CDR3 has 16 amino acids. Per germline, CDR1 MNHNS and CDR2 SASEGT. DNA of the CDR3: TGTGCCAGCAGTGTCTCAAGCCCTTACACAGGGTTGGGGTACACCTTC. Encoded protein: CASSVSSPYTGLGYTF.

This clone was seen only a few times. J is TRBJ2-3 and V is TRBV29-1, with TRBD1 matching over 10 bases. V lost 4 bases and J lost 4; bases outside the gene matches: 8. This CDR3 is built from 15 residues. CDR1 SQVTM and CDR2 ANQGSEA come from the germline V gene. CDR3 sequence (DNA): TGCAGCGTTGGAGACAGGGGGCGACCTGCAGATACGCAGTATTTT. This codes for CSVGDRGRPADTQYF.

The rearrangement uses TRBV29-1 and TRBJ1-5; D perhaps matches TRBD1 (6 bases). Germline assignment: CDR1 SQVTM and CDR2 ANQGSEA. This CDR3 has 14 residues. Trimming stripped 5 bases from V and 0 bases from J, with 11 bases between. The CDR3 sequence is CSVLLQGSNQPQHF. The CDR3 nucleotides are TGCAGCGTTCTCCTACAGGGTAGCAATCAGCCCCAGCATTTT.

The V gene is TRBV7-9, the J gene TRBJ2-1, with D possibly TRBD2 on 5 matching bases. The CDR3 totals 12 residues. Trimming removed 10 bases from V and 9 bases from J, with 16 bases in between. Germline V lookup: CDR1 SEHNR, CDR2 FQNEAQ (reference sequence). The CDR3 DNA is TGTGCCACCGGCAGCCTCGCGGGTGAGCAGTTCTTC. This translates into CATGSLAGEQFF.